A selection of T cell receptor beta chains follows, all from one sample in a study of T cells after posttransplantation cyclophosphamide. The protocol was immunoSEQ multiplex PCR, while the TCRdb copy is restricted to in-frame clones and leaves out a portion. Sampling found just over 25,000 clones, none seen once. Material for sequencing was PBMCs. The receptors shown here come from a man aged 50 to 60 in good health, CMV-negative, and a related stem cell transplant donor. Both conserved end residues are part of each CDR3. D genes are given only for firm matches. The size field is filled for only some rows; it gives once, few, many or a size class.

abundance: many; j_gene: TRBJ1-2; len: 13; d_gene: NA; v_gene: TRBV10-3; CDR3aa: CAISEPNMNGYTF; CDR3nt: TGTGCCATCAGTGAGCCCAACATGAATGGCTACACCTTC
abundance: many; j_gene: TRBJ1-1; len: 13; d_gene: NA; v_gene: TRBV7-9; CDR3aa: CASSGQQNTEAFF; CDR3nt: TGTGCCAGCAGCGGACAACAGAACACTGAAGCTTTCTTT
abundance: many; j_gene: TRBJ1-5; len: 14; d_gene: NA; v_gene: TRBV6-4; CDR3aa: CASSQNPSGQPQHF; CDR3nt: TGTGCCAGCAGTCAAAATCCCAGCGGTCAGCCCCAGCATTTT
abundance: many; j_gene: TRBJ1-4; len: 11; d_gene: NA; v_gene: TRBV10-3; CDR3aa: CAISQGEKLFF; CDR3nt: TGTGCCATCAGCCAGGGTGAAAAACTGTTTTTT
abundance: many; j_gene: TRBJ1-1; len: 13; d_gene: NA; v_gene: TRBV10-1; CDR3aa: CASSRSGGTEAFF; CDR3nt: TGCGCCAGCTCACGCTCCGGGGGGACTGAAGCTTTCTTT
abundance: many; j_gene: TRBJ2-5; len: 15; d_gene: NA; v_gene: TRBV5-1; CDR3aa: CASSYSGTPGETQYF; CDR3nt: TGCGCCAGCAGCTACTCCGGGACACCGGGGGAGACCCAGTACTTC
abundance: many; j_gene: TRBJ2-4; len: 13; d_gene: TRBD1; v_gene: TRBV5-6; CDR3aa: CASSFTGVDIQYF; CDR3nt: TGTGCCAGCAGCTTCACAGGGGTAGACATTCAGTACTTC
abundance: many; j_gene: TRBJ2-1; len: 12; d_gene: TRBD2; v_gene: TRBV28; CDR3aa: CASSQPGLALFF; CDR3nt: TGTGCCAGCAGTCAGCCGGGACTAGCTTTGTTCTTC
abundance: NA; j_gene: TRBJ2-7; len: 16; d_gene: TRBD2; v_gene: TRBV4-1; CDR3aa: CASSQRTSGAAYEQYF; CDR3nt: TGCGCCAGCAGCCAACGTACTAGCGGGGCAGCATACGAGCAGTACTTC
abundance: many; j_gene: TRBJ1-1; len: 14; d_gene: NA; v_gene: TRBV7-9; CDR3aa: CASSQRGGNTEAFF; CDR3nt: TGTGCCAGCAGCCAGAGGGGGGGGAACACTGAAGCTTTCTTT
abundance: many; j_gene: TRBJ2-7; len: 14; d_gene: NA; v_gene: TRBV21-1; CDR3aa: CASSQGQGSYEQYF; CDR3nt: TGTGCCAGCAGCCAGGGACAGGGATCCTACGAGCAGTACTTC
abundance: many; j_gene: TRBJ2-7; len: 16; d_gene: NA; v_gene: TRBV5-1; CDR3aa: CASSLIIRGSYGEQYF; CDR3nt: TGCGCCAGCAGCTTGATTATCCGGGGGAGTTATGGCGAGCAGTACTTC
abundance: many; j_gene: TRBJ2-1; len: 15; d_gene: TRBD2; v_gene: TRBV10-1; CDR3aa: CASSVTSGSYNEQFF; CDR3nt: TGCGCCAGCAGTGTAACTAGCGGGTCGTACAATGAGCAGTTCTTC
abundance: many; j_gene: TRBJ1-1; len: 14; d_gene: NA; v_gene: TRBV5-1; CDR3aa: CASSPTTQRTEAFF; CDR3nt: TGCGCCAGCAGCCCGACTACGCAGAGAACTGAAGCTTTCTTT
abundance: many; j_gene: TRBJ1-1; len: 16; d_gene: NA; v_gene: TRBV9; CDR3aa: CASSVGLGQAGTEAFF; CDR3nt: TGTGCCAGCAGCGTAGGGTTAGGGCAGGCGGGCACTGAAGCTTTCTTT
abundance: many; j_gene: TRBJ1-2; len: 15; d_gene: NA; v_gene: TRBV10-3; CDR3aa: CAISESEGDLYGYTF; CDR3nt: TGTGCCATCAGTGAGTCGGAAGGGGATCTCTATGGCTACACCTTC
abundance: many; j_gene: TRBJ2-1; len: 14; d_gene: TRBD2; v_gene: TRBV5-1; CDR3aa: CASSPGTSRPEQFF; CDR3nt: TGCGCCAGCAGCCCGGGGACTAGCCGCCCGGAGCAGTTCTTC
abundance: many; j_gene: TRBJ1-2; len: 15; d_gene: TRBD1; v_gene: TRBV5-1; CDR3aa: CASSLGQGNVGGYTF; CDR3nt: TGCGCCAGCAGCTTGGGACAGGGCAATGTCGGGGGCTACACCTTC
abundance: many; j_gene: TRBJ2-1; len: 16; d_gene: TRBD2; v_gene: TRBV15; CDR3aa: CATSSPGLAGGYEQFF; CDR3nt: TGTGCCACCAGCAGTCCCGGACTAGCGGGAGGTTATGAGCAGTTCTTC
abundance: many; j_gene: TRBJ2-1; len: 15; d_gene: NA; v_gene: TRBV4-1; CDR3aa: CASSRPSGPYNEQFF; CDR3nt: TGCGCCAGCAGCCGTCCCAGCGGTCCCTACAATGAGCAGTTCTTC
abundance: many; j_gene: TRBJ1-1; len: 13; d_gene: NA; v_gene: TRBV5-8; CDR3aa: CASSLQENTEAFF; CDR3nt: TGTGCCAGCAGCTTGCAGGAGAACACTGAAGCTTTCTTT
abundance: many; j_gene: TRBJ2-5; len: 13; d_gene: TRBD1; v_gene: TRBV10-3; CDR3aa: CAIRGGQGETQYF; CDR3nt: TGTGCCATCAGGGGGGGACAGGGAGAGACCCAGTACTTC
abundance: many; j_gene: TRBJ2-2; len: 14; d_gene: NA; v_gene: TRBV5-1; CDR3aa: CATSSMGADGELFF; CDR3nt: TGCGCCACCTCGTCTATGGGGGCAGACGGGGAGCTGTTTTTT
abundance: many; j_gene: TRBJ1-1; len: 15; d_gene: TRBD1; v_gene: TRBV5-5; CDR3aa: CASSSTGGMNTEAFF; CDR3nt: TGTGCCAGCAGCTCTACAGGGGGAATGAACACTGAAGCTTTCTTT
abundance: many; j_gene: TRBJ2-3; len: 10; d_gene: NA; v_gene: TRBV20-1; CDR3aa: CSARGDVQYF; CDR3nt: TGCAGTGCCCGCGGGGATGTGCAGTATTTT